The 3 T cell receptor beta chains presented below share a single source sample, sequenced in a study of OX40 agonist ivuxolimab in advanced cancers. TCRdb's table, derived via immunoSEQ multiplex PCR, lists solely in-frame clones and lacks some. Of about 58,000 clones in the sample, roughly 80% were seen once. Source: CD4+ or CD8+ T cells sorted from blood, taken in a trial of the OX40 agonist ivuxolimab. The receptors come from an adult with an advanced solid tumor such as melanoma, head and neck, liver or kidney cancer.

Remarks on this clone: One junction end does not reproduce the germline sequence, and a read error may be involved. The V call is TRBV20-1, the J call TRBJ2-3; TRBD1 aligns across 8 bases. Germline V gene lookup returns CDR1 DFQATT and CDR2 SNEGSKA (reference sequence). The CDR3 sequence is 11 residues long. The CDR3 here is CSASILQGVVF. The CDR3 DNA sequence: TGCAGTGCTAGTATCCTACAGGGGGTGGTATTT.

V is TRBV27 and J is TRBJ1-6; D gene unclear. Germline V lookup: CDR1 MNHEY, CDR2 SMNVEV (reference sequence). Trimming removed 5 bases from V and 0 bases from J, with 11 bases in between. The CDR3 is 16 residues long. CDR3 residues: CASSIGVSSYNSPLHF. The CDR3 bases are TGTGCCAGCAGTATCGGGGTGAGCTCCTATAATTCACCCCTCCACTTT.

The V gene is TRBV5-1, the J gene TRBJ2-1; D perhaps matches TRBD1 (6 bases). Trimming cost V 0 bases and J 9 bases, with 10 bases left between them. Looked up from germline, CDR1 is SGHRS and CDR2 is YFSETQ. This CDR3 comprises 13 residues. The chain's CDR3 is CASSLVQGLEQFF. CDR3 nucleotide sequence: TGCGCCAGCAGCTTGGTCCAGGGGCTTGAGCAGTTCTTC. The full variable domain, its missing parts supplied by reference TRBV5-1 and TRBJ2-1, is KAGVTQTPRYLIKTRGQQVTLSCSPISGHRSVSWYQQTPGQGLQFLFEYFSETQRNKGNFPGRFSGRQFSNSRSEMNVSTLELGDSALYLCASSLVQGLEQFFGPGTRLTVL.